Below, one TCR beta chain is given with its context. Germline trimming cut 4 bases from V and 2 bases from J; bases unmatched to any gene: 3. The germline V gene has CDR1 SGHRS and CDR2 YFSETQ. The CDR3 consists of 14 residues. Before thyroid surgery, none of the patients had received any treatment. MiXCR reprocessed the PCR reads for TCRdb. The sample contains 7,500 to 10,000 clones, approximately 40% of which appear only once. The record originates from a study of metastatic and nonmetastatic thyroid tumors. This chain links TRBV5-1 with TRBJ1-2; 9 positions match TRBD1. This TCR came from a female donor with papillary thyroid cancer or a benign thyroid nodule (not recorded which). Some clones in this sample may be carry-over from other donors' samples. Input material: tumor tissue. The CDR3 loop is CASSHGTGNYGYTF. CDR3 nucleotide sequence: TGCGCCAGCAGCCACGGGACAGGGAACTATGGCTACACCTTC. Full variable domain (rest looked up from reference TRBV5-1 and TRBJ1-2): KAGVTQTPRYLIKTRGQQVTLSCSPISGHRSVSWYQQTPGQGLQFLFEYFSETQRNKGNFPGRFSGRQFSNSRSEMNVSTLELGDSALYLCASSHGTGNYGYTFGSGTRLTVV.